A selection of T cell receptor beta chains follows, all from one sample in a study of blood T cell repertoires in COVID-19. Only in-frame clones appear in the TCRdb table, and some are missing; sequencing was by immunoSEQ multiplex PCR. The sample consists of around 170,000 clones, more than 85% of them appearing once. Material: peripheral blood. Receptors were obtained from a man aged 55 to 70 with COVID-19, enrolled during active disease. The CDR3 runs from the conserved cysteine through the conserved F or W. D genes are given only for firm matches. Not all rows give a size; the values are once, few, many and, for expanded clones, a class.

CDR3 DNA,CDR3 protein,clone size,V gene,J gene,D gene
TGTGCCAGCAGCTTCGGGGACAGGGGGCACTTGGAGACCCAGTACTTC,CASSFGDRGHLETQYF,NA,TRBV11-1,TRBJ2-5,TRBD1
TGTGCCAGCAGCCAAAGGACAGGGAGCTACGAGCAGTACTTC,CASSQRTGSYEQYF,NA,TRBV4-2,TRBJ2-7,TRBD1
TGTGCCAGCAGTAGGGGCTTCGAGACCCAGTACTTC,CASSRGFETQYF,few,TRBV6-2/TRBV6-3,TRBJ2-5,NA
TGTGCCAGCAGTTCCTTAGCGGGGGGGATTTACGAGCAGTACTTC,CASSSLAGGIYEQYF,NA,TRBV27,TRBJ2-7,TRBD2
TGTGCCAGCAGCTTAGGAGCAGGGGGCCCCACGAACACTGAAGCTTTCTTT,CASSLGAGGPTNTEAFF,NA,TRBV7-2,TRBJ1-1,TRBD1
TGTGCCAGCAGCTTAGCAGATAGTCAGCCCCAGCATTTT,CASSLADSQPQHF,NA,TRBV7-2,TRBJ1-5,NA
TGTGCCAGCAGCCAATCACAGGGGAACACTGAAGCTTTCTTT,CASSQSQGNTEAFF,NA,TRBV3-1/TRBV3-2,TRBJ1-1,NA
TGTGCCAGCAGCGTCGACCGGGGGTGGGATACGCAGTATTTT,CASSVDRGWDTQYF,NA,TRBV7-3,TRBJ2-3,NA
TGTGCCACCAGTGATTTTTCAGGGGATGGCTACACCTTC,CATSDFSGDGYTF,once,TRBV24-1,TRBJ1-2,NA
TGTGCCACCAGTGAGCCAGGGTTCACTGAAGCTTTCTTT,CATSEPGFTEAFF,NA,TRBV24-1,TRBJ1-1,NA